The present T cell receptor (beta chain) was sequenced within a study of shared clonotypes between healthy human individuals. As handled by the study authors: ImmunoSEQ output lacked quality scores and full-length reads, limiting matched filtering. Method: immunoSEQ multiplex PCR; TCRdb's copy keeps in-frame clones and lacks some. V and J calls and clone size are as listed in that table; D and trimming were resolved from the DNA. The sample has fewer than 1.8 million clones, approximately 98.5% seen once. A CD45RA-negative memory subset and a CD45RA+ naive subset were separated from the CD4+ cells. The CDR3 has 14 amino acids. From germline, CDR1 is SGHRS and CDR2 YFSETQ. V was cut by 5 bases and J by 6 bases, with 16 bases left in between. Findings and caveats of the study: Estimated richness values were generally larger in naive subsets than in memory subsets.

This clone was seen just once. The antigen is unknown. Sequenced sample: naive CD4+ T cells sorted from blood. The subset here: CD45RA+ positively selected. The chain recombines TRBV5-1 with TRBJ2-3; the D is unclear. This TCR was sampled from a man younger than 40 in good health. The CDR3 loop is CASRATPESDTQYF. In DNA form, the CDR3 reads TGCGCCAGCAGGGCGACCCCCGAATCCGATACGCAGTATTTT.